This is a list of T cell receptor beta chains from one sample in a study of blood T cell repertoires in COVID-19. Clones were sequenced by immunoSEQ multiplex PCR, and TCRdb holds only the in-frame ones, with some missing. Altogether over 250,000 clones are present, roughly 83% being singletons, with the ten largest covering roughly 1.5%. Sequencing was performed on peripheral blood. These receptors originate from a human donor with COVID-19, enrolled during active disease. The donor label of this sample is uncertain. Each CDR3 is given with its conserved first and last residue. The D gene is left open where the match is weak. The size of a clone is reported for some rows only, either as once, few or many, or as a class for expanded clones.

d_call	clone_size	v_call	j_call	cdr3_aa	cdr3_nt
NA	NA	TRBV14	TRBJ2-3	CASSPRQRLVTDTQYF	TGTGCCAGCAGCCCCCGCCAGCGCCTTGTCACAGATACGCAGTATTTT
TRBD1	few	TRBV4-2	TRBJ2-1	CASSQEGTGGPYNEQFF	TGTGCCAGCAGCCAGGAGGGAACAGGGGGCCCCTACAATGAGCAGTTCTTC
NA	NA	TRBV19	TRBJ2-7	CASSNAVDSLSYEQYF	TGTGCCAGTAGTAATGCCGTGGACAGCCTCTCCTACGAGCAGTACTTC
NA	few	TRBV2	TRBJ2-7	CASSGLLNSYEQYF	TGTGCCAGCAGTGGATTACTGAACTCCTACGAGCAGTACTTC
TRBD1	NA	TRBV10-3	TRBJ1-3	CAISETGQGENTIYF	TGTGCCATCAGTGAGACGGGACAGGGGGAAAACACCATATATTTT
NA	once	TRBV7-2	TRBJ2-3	CASSLGWTVLTDTQYF	TGTGCCAGCAGCTTAGGCTGGACAGTCCTCACAGATACGCAGTATTTT
TRBD1	few	TRBV7-9	TRBJ2-2	CASSPRLGDRGVGELFF	TGTGCCAGCAGCCCCAGACTGGGCGACAGGGGAGTTGGGGAGCTGTTTTTT
TRBD2	NA	TRBV30	TRBJ2-1	CAWSVASGSHNEQFF	TGTGCCTGGAGTGTGGCTAGCGGGAGCCACAATGAGCAGTTCTTC
NA	NA	TRBV4-3	TRBJ2-7	CASRAQGGDEQYF	TGCGCCAGCAGGGCTCAGGGGGGCGACGAGCAGTACTTC
TRBD1	NA	TRBV5-1	TRBJ1-5	CASSSQGLGNQPQHF	TGCGCCAGCAGCTCACAGGGGTTAGGTAATCAGCCCCAGCATTTT
NA	once	TRBV27	TRBJ1-2	CASSHRDYGYTF	TGTGCCAGCAGCCACCGGGACTATGGCTACACCTTC
NA	NA	TRBV30	TRBJ1-1	CAWSVLGTGPTEAFF	TGTGCCTGGAGTGTACTAGGAACAGGGCCCACTGAAGCTTTCTTT
TRBD2	NA	TRBV15	TRBJ2-1	CATSRGLAGGYNEQFF	TGTGCCACCAGCAGAGGACTAGCGGGAGGGTACAATGAGCAGTTCTTC
NA	NA	TRBV20-1	TRBJ1-2	CSARQNYGYTF	TGCAGTGCTAGACAAAACTATGGCTACACCTTC
TRBD1	NA	TRBV11-2	TRBJ2-7	CASSLSRSGQGYEQYF	TGTGCCAGCAGCTTATCACGTTCGGGACAGGGTTACGAGCAGTACTTC
NA	NA	TRBV2	TRBJ1-6	CASSPGRGQNNSPLHF	TGTGCCAGCAGTCCCGGTCGAGGGCAAAATAATTCACCCCTCCACTTT
NA	NA	TRBV3-1/TRBV3-2	TRBJ2-3	CASSQIARDLSSTDTQYF	TGTGCCAGCAGCCAAATTGCGCGGGACTTATCTAGCACAGATACGCAGTATTTT
TRBD1	NA	TRBV19	TRBJ2-5	CASSTPTPTGTGEETQYF	TGTGCCAGTAGTACCCCTACACCTACCGGGACAGGGGAAGAGACCCAGTACTTC
NA	NA	TRBV6-6	TRBJ2-1	CASSYGPLATNNEQFF	TGTGCCAGCAGTTACGGGCCTCTAGCGACCAACAATGAGCAGTTCTTC
TRBD2	NA	TRBV6-2/TRBV6-3	TRBJ2-3	CASSYSMGTSGSKADTQYF	TGTGCCAGCAGTTACTCGATGGGGACTAGCGGGAGTAAAGCAGATACGCAGTATTTT
TRBD2	NA	TRBV6-5	TRBJ2-3	CASSYSKRESTDTQYF	TGTGCCAGCAGTTACTCGAAGCGGGAGAGCACAGATACGCAGTATTTT
NA	NA	TRBV12-3/TRBV12-4	TRBJ2-2	CASSLMAGGELFF	TGTGCCAGCAGTTTAATGGCGGGCGGGGAGCTGTTTTTT
NA	NA	TRBV9	TRBJ1-4	CASSTLPGQEGKLFF	TGTGCCAGCAGCACCCTCCCCGGCCAGGAGGGAAAACTGTTTTTT
NA	NA	TRBV30	TRBJ1-1	CAWKFVPSSGEAFF	TGTGCCTGGAAATTCGTTCCCTCCTCGGGTGAAGCTTTCTTT